Listed below are T cell receptor beta chains from one sample, sequenced in a study of cytomegalovirus exposure and HLA in healthy donors. TCRdb's copy holds only in-frame clones and misses some; the assay was immunoSEQ multiplex PCR. The top ten clones hold around 6.9% of a sample with under 200,000 clones, less than 90% of them seen once. Source material: PBMCs. The source of these receptors is a male donor in good health and CMV-seropositive. Both conserved end residues are part of each CDR3. Fields, in order: J gene, D gene, V gene, clone size, CDR3 DNA, CDR3 protein. A D gene is named only where the DNA matches it firmly. Expanded clones are given a class, and other clones once, few, many or no size at all.

j_call: TRBJ1-1
d_call: -
v_call: TRBV27
clone_size: -
cdr3_nt: TGTGCCAGCAGGCGACCGGGACAGAACACTGAAGCTTTCTTT
cdr3_aa: CASRRPGQNTEAFF

j_call: TRBJ1-5
d_call: TRBD1
v_call: TRBV27
clone_size: -
cdr3_nt: TGTGCCAGCAGTTCCAGACAGGGTCAGAATCAGCCCCAGCATTTT
cdr3_aa: CASSSRQGQNQPQHF

j_call: TRBJ1-1
d_call: TRBD1
v_call: TRBV30
clone_size: once
cdr3_nt: TGTGCCTGGAGTGTAAGGGGTGCAGGGGGCGTGGTGAACACTGAAGCTTTCTTT
cdr3_aa: CAWSVRGAGGVVNTEAFF

j_call: TRBJ2-3
d_call: -
v_call: TRBV9
clone_size: -
cdr3_nt: TGTGCCAGCAGCGCCCAAGGGGCAGATACGCAGTATTTT
cdr3_aa: CASSAQGADTQYF

j_call: TRBJ2-7
d_call: TRBD1
v_call: TRBV29-1
clone_size: -
cdr3_nt: TGCAGCGTTGGGACAGGGGGGTATCCCTACGAGCAGTACTTC
cdr3_aa: CSVGTGGYPYEQYF

j_call: TRBJ2-3
d_call: TRBD2
v_call: TRBV7-9
clone_size: -
cdr3_nt: TGTGCCAGCAGCTCTCTTACTAGCGGTTCTAGCACAGATACGCAGTATTTT
cdr3_aa: CASSSLTSGSSTDTQYF

j_call: TRBJ1-1
d_call: -
v_call: TRBV18
clone_size: -
cdr3_nt: TGTGCCAGCTCACCACCCACGGGGAACACTGAAGCTTTCTTT
cdr3_aa: CASSPPTGNTEAFF

j_call: TRBJ1-6
d_call: TRBD1
v_call: TRBV6-5
clone_size: -
cdr3_nt: TGTGCCAGCAGTTCCCCGTGGGACAGGGACTCACCCCTCCACTTT
cdr3_aa: CASSSPWDRDSPLHF

j_call: TRBJ1-5
d_call: -
v_call: TRBV6-5
clone_size: -
cdr3_nt: TGTGCCAGCCGGATGAGGATTTATAGCAATCAGCCCCAGCATTTT
cdr3_aa: CASRMRIYSNQPQHF

j_call: TRBJ2-1
d_call: TRBD1
v_call: TRBV5-5
clone_size: -
cdr3_nt: TGTGCCAGCAGCTCCGACAGGGGCAATGAGCAGTTCTTC
cdr3_aa: CASSSDRGNEQFF

j_call: TRBJ2-4
d_call: -
v_call: TRBV27
clone_size: -
cdr3_nt: TGTGCCAGCAGTTTAAGGCCTAGGACAGCCTTAGCCAAAAACATTCAGTACTTC
cdr3_aa: CASSLRPRTALAKNIQYF

j_call: TRBJ1-1
d_call: -
v_call: TRBV5-1
clone_size: once
cdr3_nt: TGCGCCAGCAGCTTGGGCCGGGTCCCCTTTTCGAACACTGAAGCTTTCTTT
cdr3_aa: CASSLGRVPFSNTEAFF

j_call: TRBJ1-4
d_call: -
v_call: TRBV7-2
clone_size: -
cdr3_nt: TGTGCCAGCAGCTTGGACAGTTCTAATGAAAAACTGTTTTTT
cdr3_aa: CASSLDSSNEKLFF

j_call: TRBJ2-7
d_call: TRBD2
v_call: TRBV7-2
clone_size: -
cdr3_nt: TGTGCCAGCAGCTACCGACTAGCGGGACACTACGAGCAGTACTTC
cdr3_aa: CASSYRLAGHYEQYF

j_call: TRBJ2-2
d_call: TRBD1
v_call: TRBV7-3
clone_size: once
cdr3_nt: TGTGCCAGCAGCCGAAATGACAGGGTTGAATCCGGGGAGCTGTTTTTT
cdr3_aa: CASSRNDRVESGELFF

j_call: TRBJ1-1
d_call: -
v_call: TRBV28
clone_size: -
cdr3_nt: TGTGCCAGCAGCCTAGAGCGATGGGGGGGCACTGAAGCTTTCTTT
cdr3_aa: CASSLERWGGTEAFF

j_call: TRBJ2-1
d_call: -
v_call: TRBV5-6
clone_size: -
cdr3_nt: TGTGCCAGCAGCTTGGGCAGGGGCACCCACAATGAGCAGTTCTTC
cdr3_aa: CASSLGRGTHNEQFF

j_call: TRBJ2-3
d_call: TRBD1
v_call: TRBV2
clone_size: -
cdr3_nt: TGTGCCAGCAGTGGGGGGGGACAGGGACTAACAGATACGCAGTATTTT
cdr3_aa: CASSGGGQGLTDTQYF